A selection of T cell receptor beta chains follows, all from one sample in a study of blood T cell repertoires in COVID-19. The repertoire was sequenced with immunoSEQ multiplex PCR; TCRdb's copy has only in-frame clones and lacks some. The data show approximately 130,000 clones, with about 90% seen just once and 2.5% held by the top ten. The sequencing input was peripheral blood. These receptors all come from a man between 50 and 59 years old with active COVID-19. Both conserved end residues are part of each CDR3. Each record gives: J gene, D gene, clone size, V gene, CDR3 protein, CDR3 DNA. The D gene is left open where the match is weak. The listing skips clone size in some rows; elsewhere it reads once, few, many or a size class.

J: TRBJ2-2; D: TRBD1; size: .; V: TRBV5-1; CDR3: CASSLGQGVFF; DNA: TGCGCCAGCAGCTTGGGCCAGGGGGTGTTTTTT
J: TRBJ2-1; D: TRBD2; size: .; V: TRBV27; CDR3: CASSFTGGIYNEQFF; DNA: TGTGCCAGCAGTTTCACGGGGGGGATATACAATGAGCAGTTCTTC
J: TRBJ2-1; D: TRBD2; size: .; V: TRBV14; CDR3: CASSLPLAGGSKDNEQFF; DNA: TGTGCCAGCAGCCTCCCTCTAGCGGGGGGCTCAAAGGACAATGAGCAGTTCTTC
J: TRBJ2-7; D: TRBD1; size: few; V: TRBV27; CDR3: CASRQGRGEQYF; DNA: TGTGCCAGCCGACAGGGGCGTGGCGAGCAGTACTTC
J: TRBJ2-3; D: .; size: .; V: TRBV4-2; CDR3: CASSPRIGGAGDTQYF; DNA: TGTGCCAGCAGCCCCCGGATAGGGGGGGCCGGAGATACGCAGTATTTT
J: TRBJ2-7; D: TRBD1; size: .; V: TRBV7-6; CDR3: CASSRTPGQGYEQYF; DNA: TGTGCCAGCAGTCGAACTCCTGGACAGGGCTACGAGCAGTACTTC
J: TRBJ2-2; D: TRBD1; size: .; V: TRBV5-8; CDR3: CASSLRQGAWTGELFF; DNA: TGTGCCAGCAGCCTGCGACAGGGGGCTTGGACCGGGGAGCTGTTTTTT
J: TRBJ1-6; D: .; size: .; V: TRBV2; CDR3: CASSEGPRVGSPLHF; DNA: TGTGCCAGCAGTGAAGGGCCCAGGGTGGGTTCACCCCTCCACTTT
J: TRBJ1-1; D: TRBD1; size: .; V: TRBV5-1; CDR3: CASSLGGTEINTEAFF; DNA: TGCGCCAGCAGCTTGGGAGGGACAGAAATTAACACTGAAGCTTTCTTT
J: TRBJ1-2; D: TRBD1; size: .; V: TRBV24-1; CDR3: CATSDSTGDYGYTF; DNA: TGTGCCACCAGTGATTCTACAGGGGACTATGGCTACACCTTC
J: TRBJ2-7; D: TRBD2; size: few; V: TRBV7-9; CDR3: CASSPGLAVTYEQYF; DNA: TGTGCCAGCAGTCCCGGACTAGCAGTCACCTACGAGCAGTACTTC
J: TRBJ2-5; D: TRBD2; size: .; V: TRBV7-6; CDR3: CASSFGGRQETQYF; DNA: TGTGCCAGCAGCTTCGGGGGGAGGCAAGAGACCCAGTACTTC
J: TRBJ2-6; D: TRBD1; size: once; V: TRBV7-3; CDR3: CASSLLRQGPYSGANVLTF; DNA: TGTGCCAGCAGCTTATTGAGACAGGGGCCCTACTCTGGGGCCAACGTCCTGACTTTC
J: TRBJ2-1; D: TRBD2; size: .; V: TRBV9; CDR3: CASSRSGGRFNEQFF; DNA: TGTGCCAGCAGCCGCTCGGGGGGGCGGTTTAATGAGCAGTTCTTC
J: TRBJ2-7; D: TRBD1; size: .; V: TRBV7-8; CDR3: CASSPRTGAEQYF; DNA: TGTGCCAGCAGCCCAAGGACAGGGGCCGAGCAGTACTTC
J: TRBJ2-5; D: TRBD2; size: .; V: TRBV4-2; CDR3: CASSQDGAAGGYQETQYF; DNA: TGTGCCAGCAGCCAAGATGGGGCAGCGGGGGGCTACCAAGAGACCCAGTACTTC
J: TRBJ2-2; D: .; size: .; V: TRBV5-1; CDR3: CASSGTRLGRNAGELFF; DNA: TGCGCCAGCAGCGGAACTAGACTAGGGAGAAACGCCGGGGAGCTGTTTTTT